Below, 28 T cell receptor beta chains from the same sample are listed, as sequenced in a study of cytomegalovirus exposure and HLA in healthy donors. Use of 60 Vbeta and 13 Jbeta primers characterized the PCR. TCRdb keeps only in-frame clones here, not all; method: immunoSEQ multiplex PCR. The sample lists a few hundred thousand clones, 72% occurring once. The sample consisted of PBMCs. These receptors were taken from a female donor in good health and CMV-seronegative.

This clone was picked up one time. The chain carries TRBV7-9 and TRBJ2-4; 7 bases are a match to TRBD1. This CDR3 is built from 17 residues. Germline CDR1 is SEHNR and CDR2 is FQNEAQ (reference sequence). With 3 bases clipped from V and 0 bases from J, the junction kept 8 bases outside the gene matches. The CDR3 sequence is CASSLTTTGIAKNIQYF. CDR3 nucleotides: TGTGCCAGCAGCTTGACAACGACAGGGATAGCCAAAAACATTCAGTACTTC.

This clone was detected a few times. This chain links TRBV6-4 with TRBJ2-2, with D perhaps matching TRBD2 (5 bases). V was shortened by 6 bases and J by 6 bases, with 17 bases between the two germline ends. The CDR3 is 15 amino acids. CDR1 is MRHNA, CDR2 SNTAGT, per germline. CDR3 nucleotide sequence: TGTGCCAGCAGCCCCGGGTTGTGGGAGCCCGGGGAGCTGTTTTTT. This sequence encodes CASSPGLWEPGELFF.

The V and J genes are TRBV9 and TRBJ2-2; TRBD1 matches 8 bases. Germline trimming cut 3 bases from V and 1 base from J; bases unmatched to any gene: 2. The CDR3 has 15 residues. Germline V gene sequence: CDR1 SGDLS, CDR2 YYNGEE. This CDR3 is CASSAGTGNTGELFF. Here the CDR3 DNA reads TGTGCCAGCAGCGCTGGGACAGGGAACACCGGGGAGCTGTTTTTT. Full variable domain (missing parts from reference TRBV9 and TRBJ2-2): DSGVTQTPKHLITATGQRVTLRCSPRSGDLSVYWYQQSLDQGLQFLIQYYNGEERAKGNILERFSAQQFPDLHSELNLSSLELGDSALYFCASSAGTGNTGELFFGEGSRLTVL.

On this clone itself: Distinct nucleotide sequences in the sample also encode this CDR3. This chain links TRBV29-1 with TRBJ2-5; D might be TRBD2 (6 bases). Trimming pared 3 bases from V and 4 bases from J, leaving 24 bases between. Germline CDR1 reads SQVTM; CDR2 reads ANQGSEA. This CDR3 is 17 amino acids long. CDR3 in DNA: TGCAGCGTTGACGGGGGTGCTGGCAGGGTTGAGGGAGAGACCCAGTACTTC. Its protein is CSVDGGAGRVEGETQYF.

The chain employs TRBV5-1 and TRBJ2-3; 9 bases line up with TRBD1. This CDR3 has 15 amino acids. Germline assignment: CDR1 SGHRS and CDR2 YFSETQ. V was pared by 0 bases and J by 4 bases, with 3 bases of the junction left unmatched. CDR3 sequence reads: CASSLDRGPADTQYF. The CDR3 DNA follows: TGCGCCAGCAGCTTGGACAGGGGGCCCGCAGATACGCAGTATTTT.

Notes on this clone: Other DNA sequences in this sample translate to the same CDR3. The genes are TRBV29-1 and TRBJ2-3; 8 positions match TRBD1. Germline-derived CDR1 and CDR2 are SQVTM and ANQGSEA. This CDR3 is built from 11 residues. V was pared by 7 bases and J by 3 bases, with 0 bases of the junction left unmatched. The CDR3 loop is CSGDRTDTQYF. In DNA form, the CDR3 reads TGCAGCGGGGACAGGACAGATACGCAGTATTTT.

The chain combines TRBV5-1 with TRBJ2-3, with TRBD2 matching 8 bases. Per the germline V gene, CDR1 is SGHRS and CDR2 is YFSETQ. V dropped 5 bases and J dropped 6; count of bases not matched to a gene: 11. The CDR3 sequence is 15 residues long. This CDR3 is CASRRVERESDTQYF. The DNA for the CDR3 is TGCGCCAGCAGACGGGTCGAGCGGGAGTCTGATACGCAGTATTTT.

The chain has TRBV2 and TRBJ2-7; tentatively, D is TRBD2 (5 bases). This CDR3 is built from 12 residues. Trimming removed 6 bases at V and 3 bases at J, with 9 bases between. Per the germline V gene, CDR1 is SNHLY and CDR2 is FYNNEI. For the CDR3, the DNA is TGTGCCAGCAGCCTCGGACTCTACGAGCAGTACTTC. Residues: CASSLGLYEQYF. Looking up the rest from reference TRBV2 and TRBJ2-7 gives the full variable domain: EPEVTQTPSHQVTQMGQEVILRCVPISNHLYFYWYRQILGQKVEFLVSFYNNEISEKSEIFDDQFSVERPDGSNFTLKIRSTKLEDSAMYFCASSLGLYEQYFGPGTRLTVT.

The table lists this clone with a count of one. CDR3 loop: CASSFLSGRAVYEQYF. CDR3 in DNA: TGTGCCAGCAGCTTCCTTAGCGGGAGGGCGGTGTACGAGCAGTACTTC. The V gene is TRBV7-2, the J gene TRBJ2-7; 11 bases are shared with TRBD2. Germline V gene lookup returns CDR1 SGHTA and CDR2 FQGNSA. The CDR3 loop spans 16 amino acids. Trimming removed 3 bases from V and 4 bases from J; junction bases left unmatched: 8.

The CDR3 sequence is CATSSDLGHSSYGYTF. The DNA for the CDR3 is TGTGCCACCAGCAGCGATTTGGGACACTCGTCCTATGGCTACACCTTC. V and J are TRBV15 and TRBJ1-2; D is perhaps TRBD1 (6 bases). Trimming cost V 3 bases and J 4 bases, with 18 bases left between them. The length of the CDR3 is 16 residues. The germline V gene has CDR1 LNHNV and CDR2 YYDKDF (reference sequence).

The rearrangement uses TRBV18 and TRBJ2-7; D ambiguous. Looked up from germline, CDR1 is KGHSH and CDR2 is LQKENI. This CDR3 spans 15 amino acids. Trimming removed 3 bases at V and 1 base at J, with 13 bases between. The CDR3 DNA follows: TGTGCCAGCTCACCCAAGGAGCAGAGATCCTACGAGCAGTACTTC. Its protein is CASSPKEQRSYEQYF.

In this sample, this clone turned up once. V usage is TRBV15 and J usage is TRBJ2-3; 8 bases are shared with TRBD2. CDR3 size: 17 residues. Germline loops: CDR1 LNHNV, CDR2 YYDKDF (reference sequence). J was trimmed by 2 bases and V by 0 bases; bases with no gene match: 7. For the CDR3, the DNA is TGTGCCACCAGCAGAGATCGGGCGGGAGGCTCCACAGATACGCAGTATTTT. It yields the protein CATSRDRAGGSTDTQYF. The full variable domain, completed using reference TRBV15 and TRBJ2-3, is DAMVIQNPRYQVTQFGKPVTLSCSQTLNHNVMYWYQQKSSQAPKLLFHYYDKDFNNEADTPDNFQSRRPNTSFCFLDIRSPGLGDTAMYLCATSRDRAGGSTDTQYFGPGTRLTVL.

This clone showed up just once. The rearrangement uses TRBV5-4 and TRBJ2-2; TRBD2 matches 8 bases. This CDR3 has 17 residues. Germline trimming cut 0 bases from V and 5 bases from J; bases unmatched to any gene: 9. Germline CDR1 reads SGHNT; CDR2 reads YYREEE (reference sequence). The CDR3: CASSLALTGGPTGELFF. CDR3 nucleotides: TGTGCCAGCAGCTTGGCCTTGACGGGAGGGCCGACCGGGGAGCTGTTTTTT.

This sequence joins TRBV9 and TRBJ2-7, with D possibly matching TRBD2 (6 bases). V was shortened by 3 bases and J by 5 bases, with 12 bases between the two germline ends. From germline, CDR1 is SGDLS and CDR2 YYNGEE. CDR3 size: 13 residues. DNA of the CDR3: TGTGCCAGCAGCGCCGGGGGATTGAACGAGCAGTACTTC. Amino acids: CASSAGGLNEQYF.

The chain links TRBV7-2 to TRBJ2-1; 7 bases are shared with TRBD2. The CDR3 consists of 15 residues. Trimming cost V 11 bases and J 1 base; bases outside gene matches: 11. CDR1 is SGHTA and CDR2 is FQGNSA in the germline V gene. CDR3 in amino acids: CAGSPGRESYNEQFF. CDR3 sequence (DNA): TGTGCCGGGTCGCCCGGGCGGGAGTCCTACAATGAGCAGTTCTTC. The full variable domain, in which reference TRBV7-2 and TRBJ2-1 provide the parts outside the CDR3, is GAGVSQSPSNKVTEKGKDVELRCDPISGHTALYWYRQSLGQGLEFLIYFQGNSAPDKSGLPSDRFSAERTGGSVSTLTIQRTQQEDSAVYLCAGSPGRESYNEQFFGPGTRLTVL.

The rearrangement links TRBV30 to TRBJ1-5, with D tentatively TRBD1 (6 bases). The CDR3 sequence is 15 residues long. In germline, CDR1 is GTSNPN, CDR2 SVGIG (reference sequence). V was cut by 2 bases and J by 2 bases, with 13 bases left in between. The CDR3 bases are TGTGCCTGGAGTTCTGGACAGAGTGGCAATCAGCCCCAGCATTTT. This codes for CAWSSGQSGNQPQHF.

In DNA, the CDR3 is TGTGCCAGCAGCTGGGGGGACAGGGCGTACACTGAAGCTTTCTTT. Amino acid sequence: CASSWGDRAYTEAFF. The chain couples TRBV5-5 to TRBJ1-1; 9 bases agree with TRBD1. The CDR3 consists of 15 residues. The ends lost 3 bases at V and 3 bases at J; junction bases unmatched: 6. Germline lookup yields CDR1 SGHKS and CDR2 YYEKEE (reference sequence).

The gene calls are TRBV5-1 and TRBJ2-5; TRBD1 matches 8 bases. The CDR3 is 17 amino acids. Germline CDR1 reads SGHRS; CDR2 reads YFSETQ. J lost 2 bases, V lost 3 bases, and 12 bases had no gene match. DNA of the CDR3: TGCGCCAGCAGCTCAGACGACAGGGGTTGGTCACAAGAGACCCAGTACTTC. Residues: CASSSDDRGWSQETQYF.

The chain combines TRBV28 with TRBJ2-5, with TRBD2 matching 13 bases. V trimming: 5 bases; J trimming: 4 bases; junction bases outside the gene matches: 10. Germline loops: CDR1 MDHEN, CDR2 SYDVKM. The length of the CDR3 is 17 residues. CDR3 region: CASSPHGLAGVVETQYF. The CDR3 DNA sequence: TGTGCCAGCAGTCCTCACGGACTAGCGGGAGTTGTAGAGACCCAGTACTTC.

This rearrangement joins TRBV5-1 to TRBJ2-3, with TRBD2 matching 11 bases. The CDR3 covers 17 residues. Germline-derived CDR1 and CDR2 are SGHRS and YFSETQ. After removal of 0 bases from V and 1 base from J, the junction contained 4 bases not matched to a gene. The CDR3 loop reads CASSLVLAGEGTDTQYF. The DNA of the CDR3 is TGCGCCAGCAGCTTGGTACTAGCGGGGGAGGGCACAGATACGCAGTATTTT.

This clone has just a few counts. The rearrangement links TRBV9 to TRBJ2-1; the match to TRBD2 covers 9 bases. CDR1 and CDR2 (germline): SGDLS, YYNGEE. This CDR3 is built from 17 residues. V shed 3 bases and J 4 bases; nucleotides not matched to a gene: 11. Written as DNA, the CDR3 is TGTGCCAGCAGCGCCCGGACTAGCGTCCGGATTTACAATGAGCAGTTCTTC. As protein: CASSARTSVRIYNEQFF.

The chain uses TRBV4-1 and TRBJ2-7; 7 bases agree with TRBD1. CDR3 size: 15 residues. V trimming: 0 bases; J trimming: 7 bases; junction bases outside the gene matches: 9. Germline V CDR1 and CDR2: MGHRA, YSYEKL. CDR3 bases: TGCGCCAGCAGCCAAGATAGGGGGCCCCTAGGAGAGCAGTACTTC. The encoded protein is CASSQDRGPLGEQYF.

This clone was detected a few times. J is TRBJ2-1 and V is TRBV9, with TRBD2 matching 7 bases. Germline values: CDR1 SGDLS, CDR2 YYNGEE. Unmatched junction bases numbered 13, after V lost 3 bases and J lost 1 base. This CDR3 has 18 amino acids. The DNA for the CDR3 is TGTGCCAGCAGCGACCCCACTCGCGGGAGCGATTCCTACAATGAGCAGTTCTTC. It codes for CASSDPTRGSDSYNEQFF.

This CDR3 reads CASSFSTGGRYYEQYF. The CDR3, as DNA: TGTGCCAGCAGTTTTTCTACAGGGGGCAGGTACTACGAGCAGTACTTC. The V gene is TRBV28, the J gene TRBJ2-7; 9 nucleotides agree with TRBD1. The CDR3 is 16 amino acids. Germline V gives CDR1 MDHEN, CDR2 SYDVKM. V shed 3 bases and J 3 bases; nucleotides not matched to a gene: 9.

The chain is built from TRBV11-2 and TRBJ2-5; 8 nucleotides align to TRBD1. The J call may be mistaken, given a closer DNA end match to TRBJ2-7. The CDR3 spans 16 residues. Per the germline V gene, CDR1 is SGHAT and CDR2 is FQNNGV. CDR3 region: CASSLVSGTGSTEQYF. In nucleotides, the CDR3 is TGTGCCAGCAGCTTAGTCTCCGGGACAGGATCTACCGAGCAGTACTTC.

With respect to this clone: One end of the junction fails to match germline, which may point to a read error. The chain is built from TRBV7-3 and TRBJ2-1; 10 bases match TRBD2. The germline gives CDR1 SGHTA, CDR2 FQGTGA. The CDR3 is 15 residues long. The CDR3 region has the DNA TGTGCCAGCAGCGTAACAGCGGGAGGGCCCGGTGAGCAGTTCTTC. Translating gives CASSVTAGGPGEQFF. The full variable domain, its missing parts supplied by reference TRBV7-3 and TRBJ2-1, is GAGVSQTPSNKVTEKGKYVELRCDPISGHTALYWYRQSLGQGPEFLIYFQGTGAADDSGLPNDRFFAVRPEGSVSTLKIQRTERGDSAVYLCASSVTAGGPGEQFFGPGTRLTVL.

The CDR3 DNA reads TGTGCCAGCAGCGAACAGGGGCAGGGCAATCAGCCCCAGCATTTT. Encoded protein: CASSEQGQGNQPQHF. This rearrangement joins TRBV2 to TRBJ1-5; TRBD1 agrees at 7 bases. Trimming took 6 bases from V and 2 from J; bases not matched to a gene: 7. The CDR3 contains 15 residues. The germline V gene encodes CDR1 SNHLY and CDR2 FYNNEI.

This rearrangement joins TRBV28 to TRBJ1-5, with 8 bases fitting TRBD1. The CDR3 extends over 15 amino acids. The germline gives CDR1 MDHEN, CDR2 SYDVKM. V lost 7 bases to trimming and J lost 4 bases; unmatched junction nucleotides: 9. The CDR3 protein is CASNPTGATNQPQHF. The CDR3 DNA follows: TGTGCCAGCAACCCGACAGGGGCCACTAATCAGCCCCAGCATTTT.